These 7 T cell receptor beta chains share one sample of origin, sequenced in a study of T cell responses to AZD1222 COVID-19 vaccine. TCRdb keeps only in-frame clones here, not all; method: immunoSEQ multiplex PCR. Of 150,000 to 180,000 clones in the sample, about nine tenths were seen once. This specimen was peripheral blood, taken on day 0 of AZD1222 vaccination. The receptors shown here come from an adult in good health.

This chain links TRBV11-2 with TRBJ2-7; perhaps TRBD1 as D (6 bases). Germline V gene data show CDR1 as SGHAT and CDR2 as FQNNGV. The CDR3 has 15 residues. Trimming left V 5 bases short and J 0 bases short, with 14 bases between. CDR3 loop: CASSPDTGYSYEQYF. CDR3 in DNA: TGTGCCAGCAGCCCAGACACAGGGTACTCCTACGAGCAGTACTTC.

In DNA, the CDR3 is TGTGCCAGCTCGCGGGAGTCTGAAGCTTTCTTT. This encodes CASSRESEAFF. The gene calls are TRBV18 and TRBJ1-1; D not resolved. V was cut by 6 bases and J by 6 bases, with 8 bases left in between. CDR1 is KGHSH and CDR2 is LQKENI in the germline V gene. The CDR3 contains 11 residues.

The chain links TRBV5-6 to TRBJ2-5; TRBD1 agrees at 8 bases. The V gene end was trimmed by 0 bases and the J gene end by 10 bases; junction bases not matched to a gene: 11. CDR1 and CDR2 (germline): SGHDT, YYEEEE. The CDR3 totals 15 residues. The CDR3 loop is CASSLDGGQDFVQYF. The CDR3 DNA sequence: TGTGCCAGCAGCTTGGACGGGGGACAGGATTTTGTCCAGTACTTC.

This chain connects TRBV9 to TRBJ1-2; TRBD1 aligns across 8 bases. The CDR3 sequence is 13 residues long. Trimming at V came to 0 bases and at J to 8 bases, leaving 3 bases not matched to a gene. In germline, CDR1 is SGDLS, CDR2 YYNGEE. CDR3 protein: CASSVVQGEGYTF. CDR3 nucleotides: TGTGCCAGCAGCGTAGTACAGGGGGAGGGCTACACCTTC.

V gene TRBV7-3 combines with J gene TRBJ2-1, with D possibly matching TRBD2 (7 bases). Germline CDR1 reads SGHTA; CDR2 reads FQGTGA. This CDR3 spans 17 amino acids. The germline V and J ends were trimmed by 4 bases and 6 bases, with 22 bases remaining between them. DNA for the CDR3: TGTGCCAGCAGCTCCCCCCGGCGAAAGCGGGACATCAATGAGCAGTTCTTC. It encodes CASSSPRRKRDINEQFF.

V and J are TRBV5-1 and TRBJ1-1, with D maybe TRBD1 (5 bases). V was cut by 3 bases and J by 7 bases, with 13 bases left in between. Germline V gene sequence: CDR1 SGHRS, CDR2 YFSETQ. The CDR3 spans 13 residues. CDR3: CASSYQSQGEAFF. The CDR3 nucleotides are TGCGCCAGCAGCTATCAGAGTCAGGGTGAAGCTTTCTTT.

The gene calls are TRBV4-3 and TRBJ2-1; 11 positions agree with TRBD1. Looked up from germline, CDR1 is LGHNA and CDR2 is YSLEER. The V gene end was trimmed by 0 bases and the J gene end by 3 bases; junction bases not matched to a gene: 1. This CDR3 is built from 16 residues. CDR3 in amino acids: CASSQEGTGGYNEQFF. For the CDR3, the DNA is TGCGCCAGCAGCCAAGAGGGGACAGGGGGCTACAATGAGCAGTTCTTC.